This T cell receptor (beta chain) was captured by sequencing in a study of blood T cell repertoires in COVID-19. CDR1 is SGHVS, CDR2 FQNEAQ, per germline. The CDR3 runs 15 residues. V shed 2 bases and J shed 4 bases, with 11 bases lying between them. Assay used: immunoSEQ multiplex PCR; TCRdb lists only in-frame clones, some missing. The sample carries fewer than 90,000 clones, around three quarters recorded once. The chain uses TRBV7-8 and TRBJ2-2, with D possibly TRBD1 on 5 matching bases. The specimen sequenced was peripheral blood. The source is a woman older than 75 with acute or convalescent COVID-19. CDR3 loop: CASSLRQGGTGELFF. In DNA, the CDR3 is TGTGCCAGCAGCTTACGGCAGGGCGGCACCGGGGAGCTGTTTTTT.